The present T cell receptor beta chain was sequenced within a study of T cell responses to AZD1222 COVID-19 vaccine. Clones were sequenced by immunoSEQ multiplex PCR, and TCRdb holds only the in-frame ones, with some missing. The sample holds under 60,000 clones; about 86% are singletons and the top ten take roughly 10%. The CDR3 runs to 18 residues. Trimming shortened V by 1 base and J by 1 base, and 17 bases separated the two germline ends. Germline V gives CDR1 MNHNS, CDR2 SASEGT. This clone was detected only once. V and J are TRBV6-1 and TRBJ1-5; perhaps TRBD1 as D (5 bases). The sequences come from peripheral blood, collected on day 0 of AZD1222 vaccination. The receptor's source is an adult in good health. This CDR3 is CASSEVFGAGSSNQPQHF. The CDR3 DNA follows: TGTGCCAGCAGTGAAGTATTCGGGGCAGGTAGCAGCAATCAGCCCCAGCATTTT.